These 3 T cell receptor beta chains were sequenced from one sample in a study of radiotherapy plus CTLA-4 blockade in lung cancer. Sequencing was performed with immunoSEQ multiplex PCR; in TCRdb, only in-frame clones are kept and a portion is missing. The sample has roughly 14,000 clones; 70% to 90% are singletons. Material: peripheral blood, obtained from a patient treated with radiotherapy plus ipilimumab. These receptor sequences come from a human donor with non-small cell lung cancer that progressed on radiotherapy plus ipilimumab. Some clones in this sample may be carry-over from other donors' samples.

CDR3 sequence reads: CASTHGLSTPSGELFF. The CDR3 nucleotides read TGTGCCAGCACCCATGGACTATCAACCCCCTCCGGGGAGCTGTTTTTT. The rearrangement joins TRBV7-9 to TRBJ2-2, with TRBD2 as a possible D gene (6 bases). Trimming cost V 7 bases and J 6 bases, with 21 bases left between them. Germline loops: CDR1 SEHNR, CDR2 FQNEAQ (reference sequence). This CDR3 has 16 residues.

The rearrangement joins TRBV6-4 to TRBJ2-1, with a tentative D call TRBD2 (6 bases). Germline CDR1 is MRHNA and CDR2 is SNTAGT. CDR3 length: 16 amino acids. The V and J ends lost 4 bases and 0 bases respectively, with 13 bases between them. DNA of the CDR3: TGTGCCAGCAGTGGATCTAGCGTCAGCTCCTACAATGAGCAGTTCTTC. Translation: CASSGSSVSSYNEQFF.

V usage is TRBV11-3 and J usage is TRBJ2-1; D is perhaps TRBD1 (6 bases). Looked up from germline, CDR1 is SGHNT and CDR2 is YENEEA. Trimming took 4 bases from V and 10 from J, leaving 11 bases between them. The CDR3 runs to 12 residues. CDR3 coding DNA: TGTGCCAGCAGCTCCACAGGGATGGAGCAGTTCTTC. This encodes CASSSTGMEQFF.